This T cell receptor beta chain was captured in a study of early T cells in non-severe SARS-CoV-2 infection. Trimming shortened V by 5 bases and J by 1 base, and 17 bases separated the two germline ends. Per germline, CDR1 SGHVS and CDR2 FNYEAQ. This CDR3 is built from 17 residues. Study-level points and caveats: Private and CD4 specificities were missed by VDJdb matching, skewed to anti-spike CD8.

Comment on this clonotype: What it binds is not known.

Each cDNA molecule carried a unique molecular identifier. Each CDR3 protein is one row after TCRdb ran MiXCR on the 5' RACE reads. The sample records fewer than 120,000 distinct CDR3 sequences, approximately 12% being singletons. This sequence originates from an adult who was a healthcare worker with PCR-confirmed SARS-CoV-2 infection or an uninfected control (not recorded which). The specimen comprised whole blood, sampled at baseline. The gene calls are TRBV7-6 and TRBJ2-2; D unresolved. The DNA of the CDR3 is TGTGCCAGCAGCGACATCATCCGGATTTTGAACACCGGGGAGCTGTTTTTT. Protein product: CASSDIIRILNTGELFF.